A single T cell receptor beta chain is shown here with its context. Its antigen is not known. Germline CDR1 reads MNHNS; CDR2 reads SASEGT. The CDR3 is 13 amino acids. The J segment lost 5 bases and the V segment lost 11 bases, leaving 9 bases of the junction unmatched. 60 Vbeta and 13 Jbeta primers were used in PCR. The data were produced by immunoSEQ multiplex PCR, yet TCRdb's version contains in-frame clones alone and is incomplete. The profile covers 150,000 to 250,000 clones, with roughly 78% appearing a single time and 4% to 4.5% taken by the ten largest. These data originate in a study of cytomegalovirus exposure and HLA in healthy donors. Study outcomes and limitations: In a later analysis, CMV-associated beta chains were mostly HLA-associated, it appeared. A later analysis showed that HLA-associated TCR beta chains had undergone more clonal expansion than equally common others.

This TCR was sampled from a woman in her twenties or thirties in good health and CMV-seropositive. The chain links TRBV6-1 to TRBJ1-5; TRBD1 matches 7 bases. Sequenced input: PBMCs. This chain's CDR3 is CAGQGQAHQPQHF. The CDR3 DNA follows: TGTGCCGGCCAAGGACAGGCCCATCAGCCCCAGCATTTT.